This T cell receptor beta chain is drawn from a study of T cell changes during pregnancy in multiple sclerosis. The protocol was immunoSEQ multiplex PCR, while the TCRdb copy is restricted to in-frame clones and leaves out a portion. The profile shows 45,000 to 65,000 clones, over 90% of them singletons. With 5 bases removed from V and 9 bases from J, the gap between germline ends came to 11 bases. Germline-derived CDR1 and CDR2 are SEHNR and FQNEAQ (reference sequence). The length of the CDR3 is 12 residues. The sample was CD8+ T cells from peripheral blood mononuclear cells, taken in the third trimester of pregnancy. The sequence was obtained from a female donor with multiple sclerosis, enrolled in a pregnancy study. This chain uses TRBV7-9 with TRBJ1-5, with D tentatively TRBD1 (6 bases). This CDR3 reads CASSLGGGPQHF. DNA for the CDR3: TGTGCCAGCAGCCTGGGAGGGGGGCCCCAGCATTTT. Full variable domain (remainder filled in from reference TRBV7-9 and TRBJ1-5): DTGVSQNPRHKITKRGQNVTFRCDPISEHNRLYWYRQTLGQGPEFLTYFQNEAQLEKSRLLSDRFSAERPKGSFSTLEIQRTEQGDSAMYLCASSLGGGPQHFGDGTRLSIL.